A selection of T cell receptor beta chains follows, all from one sample in a study of cytomegalovirus exposure and HLA in healthy donors. Some clones are missing from TCRdb's copy, which holds only in-frame ones; the method was immunoSEQ multiplex PCR. Found here are some 120,000 clones, about 79% of them singletons; the top ten hold around 2.1%. The sequencing input was PBMCs. These receptors were taken from a man aged 45-65 years in good health and CMV-seronegative. Each CDR3 is given with its conserved first and last residue. The order of the fields is D gene, J gene, clone size, V gene, CDR3 DNA, CDR3 protein. D genes are given only for firm matches. The size field is filled for only some rows; it gives once, few, many or a size class.

D gene: -
J gene: TRBJ2-3
clone size: -
V gene: TRBV19
CDR3 DNA: TGTGCCAGCCGGGTAAGAGGAGATACGCAGTATTTT
CDR3 protein: CASRVRGDTQYF

D gene: -
J gene: TRBJ1-1
clone size: once
V gene: TRBV7-3
CDR3 DNA: TGTGCCAGCAGCCCCACAATCGGAGAGGGATTATTATCCCTAAACACTGAAGCTTTCTTT
CDR3 protein: CASSPTIGEGLLSLNTEAFF

D gene: -
J gene: TRBJ2-2
clone size: -
V gene: TRBV6-6
CDR3 DNA: TGTGCCAGCAGCCCCGTCCCCCAGGGCCCCGGGGAGCTGTTTTTT
CDR3 protein: CASSPVPQGPGELFF

D gene: -
J gene: TRBJ1-3
clone size: -
V gene: TRBV11-3
CDR3 DNA: TGTGCCAGCAGCTTGGAGGGTGGAAACACCATATATTTT
CDR3 protein: CASSLEGGNTIYF

D gene: TRBD2
J gene: TRBJ2-2
clone size: -
V gene: TRBV10-3
CDR3 DNA: TGTGCCATCAGTGAGGCACCAGCGGGGGGCGCGAACACCGGGGAGCTGTTTTTT
CDR3 protein: CAISEAPAGGANTGELFF

D gene: -
J gene: TRBJ1-1
clone size: -
V gene: TRBV11-3
CDR3 DNA: TGTGCCAGCAGCCTTGGGGGCGGGAACACTGAAGCTTTCTTT
CDR3 protein: CASSLGGGNTEAFF

D gene: TRBD1
J gene: TRBJ2-1
clone size: -
V gene: TRBV6-5
CDR3 DNA: TGTGCCAGCAATTACGCCGGGACAGGATCTGGAGGTGAGCAGTTCTTC
CDR3 protein: CASNYAGTGSGGEQFF

D gene: -
J gene: TRBJ2-1
clone size: -
V gene: TRBV7-2
CDR3 DNA: TGTGCCAGCAGCTTAGATCGGGCTGGGGGCGATGAGCAGTTCTTC
CDR3 protein: CASSLDRAGGDEQFF

D gene: -
J gene: TRBJ2-1
clone size: few
V gene: TRBV7-2
CDR3 DNA: TGTGCCAGCAGCTTAGTGCAGGTCTCCTACAATGAGCAGTTCTTC
CDR3 protein: CASSLVQVSYNEQFF

D gene: TRBD2
J gene: TRBJ2-1
clone size: -
V gene: TRBV10-3
CDR3 DNA: TGTGCCACCACTGGACTAGCGGGGGGCTCCTACAATGAGCAGTTCTTC
CDR3 protein: CATTGLAGGSYNEQFF

D gene: -
J gene: TRBJ2-3
clone size: -
V gene: TRBV5-4
CDR3 DNA: TGTGCCAGCAGCCGAGGAGACGGGAGCACAGATACGCAGTATTTT
CDR3 protein: CASSRGDGSTDTQYF

D gene: -
J gene: TRBJ1-4
clone size: -
V gene: TRBV7-9
CDR3 DNA: TGTTCCAGCAGCTTACCGTCAGGCGATAATGAAAAACTGTTTTTT
CDR3 protein: CSSSLPSGDNEKLFF

D gene: TRBD1
J gene: TRBJ2-7
clone size: few
V gene: TRBV2
CDR3 DNA: TGTGCCAGTCGGACAGGAAGCTCCTACGAGCAGTACTTC
CDR3 protein: CASRTGSSYEQYF

D gene: TRBD1
J gene: TRBJ2-5
clone size: -
V gene: TRBV9
CDR3 DNA: TGTGCCAGCAGCGCAACAGGGGAACCAGACGAGACCCAGTACTTC
CDR3 protein: CASSATGEPDETQYF

D gene: TRBD2
J gene: TRBJ2-7
clone size: -
V gene: TRBV30
CDR3 DNA: TGTGCCTGGAGTGTAAACCCCGGAAAAAGCGGGAGCTCCTACGAGCAGTACTTC
CDR3 protein: CAWSVNPGKSGSSYEQYF

D gene: -
J gene: TRBJ2-5
clone size: -
V gene: TRBV15
CDR3 DNA: TGTGCCACCAGCCAGTTGTCGGGTTCGGGGGAGACCCAGTACTTC
CDR3 protein: CATSQLSGSGETQYF

D gene: -
J gene: TRBJ2-5
clone size: -
V gene: TRBV11-3
CDR3 DNA: TGTGCCAGCAGCTTAGATTCCCCGGGGCCCCAGGGGCAAGAGACCCAGTACTTC
CDR3 protein: CASSLDSPGPQGQETQYF

D gene: -
J gene: TRBJ1-6
clone size: -
V gene: TRBV6-1
CDR3 DNA: TGTGCCAGCACCGACAGGACAAATTCACCCCTCCACTTT
CDR3 protein: CASTDRTNSPLHF

D gene: -
J gene: TRBJ2-7
clone size: -
V gene: TRBV6-1
CDR3 DNA: TGTGCCAGCAGTCTACCGACAGGTTCAAACGAGCAGTACTTC
CDR3 protein: CASSLPTGSNEQYF

D gene: TRBD1
J gene: TRBJ1-1
clone size: -
V gene: TRBV6-6
CDR3 DNA: TGTGCCAGCAGTCGACAGGGGTTGGGCACTGAAGCTTTCTTT
CDR3 protein: CASSRQGLGTEAFF

D gene: -
J gene: TRBJ1-3
clone size: -
V gene: TRBV5-1
CDR3 DNA: TGCGCCAGCAGCTTGGAAGCTAGCAATGCTGGAAACACCATATATTTT
CDR3 protein: CASSLEASNAGNTIYF

D gene: -
J gene: TRBJ2-1
clone size: -
V gene: TRBV2
CDR3 DNA: TGTGCCAGCAGTAAGGGGGTAGGCTCCTACAATGAGCAGTTCTTC
CDR3 protein: CASSKGVGSYNEQFF

D gene: -
J gene: TRBJ1-2
clone size: -
V gene: TRBV7-9
CDR3 DNA: TGTTCCAGCAGTTTTTACGAGGGCTATGGCTACACCTTC
CDR3 protein: CSSSFYEGYGYTF